This TCR beta chain emerged from a study of cytomegalovirus exposure and HLA in healthy donors. General study results and limits: The study carried out a later analysis of TCR beta sequences. It associated some 17,000 of them with specific HLA alleles at a false discovery rate of 0.05. In a later analysis, common viral pathogens appeared linked to several of the most significant clusters. A later analysis linked a missense DCLRE1C variant to TCR beta V- and J-gene trimming. The study listed roughly 160 cytomegalovirus-associated TCR beta chains.

V was pared by 2 bases and J by 0 bases, with 12 bases between. The V gene's germline CDR1 is SGHRS and CDR2 YFSETQ. This CDR3 is 16 amino acids long. PCR employed 60 Vbeta and 13 Jbeta primers. Sequenced by immunoSEQ multiplex PCR; TCRdb stores in-frame clones only, minus some. Among about 110,000 clones, roughly 80% were seen once, and the ten largest hold roughly 1.6%. About this clone: The antigen remains undetermined.

The chain joins TRBV5-1 to TRBJ1-3, with D possibly TRBD1 on 6 matching bases. Source material: PBMCs. The TCR comes from a man between 50 and 59 years old in good health and CMV-seronegative. CDR3 amino acids: CASSLGQTDSGNTIYF. CDR3 sequence (DNA): TGCGCCAGCAGCTTAGGACAGACCGACTCTGGAAACACCATATATTTT.